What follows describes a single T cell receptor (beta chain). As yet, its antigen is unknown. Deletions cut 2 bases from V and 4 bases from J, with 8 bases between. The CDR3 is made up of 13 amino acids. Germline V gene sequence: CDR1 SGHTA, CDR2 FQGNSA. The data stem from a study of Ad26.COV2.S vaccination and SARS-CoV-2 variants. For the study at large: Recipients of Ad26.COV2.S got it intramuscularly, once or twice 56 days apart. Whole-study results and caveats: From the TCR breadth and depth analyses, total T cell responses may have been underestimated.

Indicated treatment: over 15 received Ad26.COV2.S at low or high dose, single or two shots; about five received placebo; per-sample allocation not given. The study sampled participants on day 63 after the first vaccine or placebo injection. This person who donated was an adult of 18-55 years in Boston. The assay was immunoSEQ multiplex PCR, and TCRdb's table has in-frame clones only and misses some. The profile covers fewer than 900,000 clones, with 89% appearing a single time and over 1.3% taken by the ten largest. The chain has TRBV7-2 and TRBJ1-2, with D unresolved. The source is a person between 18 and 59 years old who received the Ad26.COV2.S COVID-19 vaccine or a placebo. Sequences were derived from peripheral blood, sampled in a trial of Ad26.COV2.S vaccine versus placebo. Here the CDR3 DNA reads TGTGCCAGCAGCTTAACCGGCGGCTATGGCTACACCTTC. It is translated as CASSLTGGYGYTF.